This record concerns one TCR beta chain sequence. Antigen unknown. Per the authors' pipeline: Differences in CDR3 between clinicopathological groups were drawn on to build a classifier intended to discriminate distant-metastatic papillary thyroid cancer patients. With MiXCR, TCRdb reprocessed the PCR reads. These V and J calls derive from TCRdb rather than the authors' analysis. The profile shows some 18,000 clones, approximately 35% of them singletons. The V end lost 5 bases, the J end lost 1 base, and 8 bases lay between the germline ends. CDR1 and CDR2 (germline): MNHEY, SVGEGT. This CDR3 contains 13 residues. This entry belongs to a study of metastatic and nonmetastatic thyroid tumors. Whole-study context: Malignant thyroid and benign thyroid patients provided blood and tumor or nodule tissue whose repertoires were compared.

None of the patients had undergone any treatment ahead of thyroid surgery. Study results and caveats: Benign nodules were reported to have significantly lower TCR beta diversity than malignant thyroid tumors, in blood and tumor.

The sequence derives from a female donor with papillary thyroid cancer or a benign thyroid nodule (not recorded which). Some clones in this sample may be carry-over from other donors' samples. The rearrangement links TRBV6-2 or TRBV6-3 to TRBJ1-1; the D gene is possibly TRBD1 (5 bases). Sequenced input: tumor tissue. The CDR3 protein is CASSHGQNTEAFF. In DNA form, the CDR3 reads TGTGCCAGCAGTCACGGACAGAACACTGAAGCTTTCTTT.